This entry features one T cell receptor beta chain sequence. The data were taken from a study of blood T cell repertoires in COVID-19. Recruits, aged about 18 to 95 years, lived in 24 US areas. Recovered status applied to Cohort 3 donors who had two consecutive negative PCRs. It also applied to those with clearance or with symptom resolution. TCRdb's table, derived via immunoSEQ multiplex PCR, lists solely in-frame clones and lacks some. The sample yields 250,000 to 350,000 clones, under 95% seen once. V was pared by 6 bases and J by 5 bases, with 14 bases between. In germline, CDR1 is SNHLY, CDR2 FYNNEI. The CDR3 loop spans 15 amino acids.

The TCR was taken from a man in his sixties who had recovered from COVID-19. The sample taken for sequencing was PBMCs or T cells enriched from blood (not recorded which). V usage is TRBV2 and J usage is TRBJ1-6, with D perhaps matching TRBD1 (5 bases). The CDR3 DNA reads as TGTGCCAGCAGAACAGGCCGTAGCCATAATTCACCCCTCCACTTT. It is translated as CASRTGRSHNSPLHF.